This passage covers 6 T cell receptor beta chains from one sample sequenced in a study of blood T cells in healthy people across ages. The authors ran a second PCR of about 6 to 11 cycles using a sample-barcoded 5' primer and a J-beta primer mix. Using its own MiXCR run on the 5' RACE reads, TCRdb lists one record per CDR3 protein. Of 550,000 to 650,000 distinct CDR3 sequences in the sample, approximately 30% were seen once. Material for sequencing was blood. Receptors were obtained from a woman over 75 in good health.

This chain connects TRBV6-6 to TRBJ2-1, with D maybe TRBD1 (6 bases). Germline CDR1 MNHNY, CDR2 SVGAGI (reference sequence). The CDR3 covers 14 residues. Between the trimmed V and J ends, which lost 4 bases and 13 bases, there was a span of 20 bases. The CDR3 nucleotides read TGTGCCAGCAGTTCGTGGGACAACCAGGAGACCCAGTTCTTC. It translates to CASSSWDNQETQFF.

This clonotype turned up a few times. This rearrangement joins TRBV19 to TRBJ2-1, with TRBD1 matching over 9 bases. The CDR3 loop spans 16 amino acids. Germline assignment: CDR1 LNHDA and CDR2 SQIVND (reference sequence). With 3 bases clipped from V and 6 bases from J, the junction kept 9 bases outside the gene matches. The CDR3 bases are TGTGCCAGTAGTATGGCCGGGACAGGGATCCGCAATGAGCAGTTCTTC. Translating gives CASSMAGTGIRNEQFF.

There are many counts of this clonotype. CDR3 protein: CSVAKGGDYGYTF. CDR3 DNA: TGCAGCGTTGCCAAGGGGGGCGACTATGGCTACACCTTC. The rearrangement joins TRBV29-1 to TRBJ1-2; possibly TRBD1 for D (6 bases). This CDR3 region has 13 residues. V was trimmed by 4 bases and J by 3 bases, leaving 12 bases between them. Germline V gene lookup returns CDR1 SQVTM and CDR2 ANQGSEA.

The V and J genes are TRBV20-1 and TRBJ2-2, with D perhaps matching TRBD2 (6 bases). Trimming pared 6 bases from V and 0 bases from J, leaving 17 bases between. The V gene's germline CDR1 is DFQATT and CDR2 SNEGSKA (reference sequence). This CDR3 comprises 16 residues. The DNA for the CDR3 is TGCAGTGCGAAAAGGGAGGCCACCGCGAACACCGGGGAGCTGTTTTTT. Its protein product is CSAKREATANTGELFF.

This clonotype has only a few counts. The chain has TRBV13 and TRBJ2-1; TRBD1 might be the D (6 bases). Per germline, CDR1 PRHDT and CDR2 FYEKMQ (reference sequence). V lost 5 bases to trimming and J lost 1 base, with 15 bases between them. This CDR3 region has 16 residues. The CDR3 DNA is TGTGCCAGCAGCGCACAGGGAAGACCGTCCTACAATGAGCAGTTCTTC. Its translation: CASSAQGRPSYNEQFF.

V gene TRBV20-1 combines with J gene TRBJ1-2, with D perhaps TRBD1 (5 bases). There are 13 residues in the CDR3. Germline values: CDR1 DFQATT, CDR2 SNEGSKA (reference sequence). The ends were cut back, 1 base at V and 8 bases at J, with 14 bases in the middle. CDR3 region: CSARVVGAPGYTF. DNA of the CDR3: TGCAGTGCTAGAGTGGTAGGGGCGCCGGGCTACACCTTC.